What follows are 26 T cell receptor beta chains derived from one specimen sequenced in a study of glioma-infiltrating T cells. The iRepertoire nested amplicon-rescue multiplex PCR amplified TCR alpha and beta CDR3s from RNA. TCRdb processed the multiplex PCR reads anew with MiXCR; each CDR3 protein has one entry. The profile shows about 93,000 distinct CDR3 sequences, approximately 42% of them singletons. The sample comprised glioma tissue, nonneoplastic brain tissue, or PBMCs (not recorded which). Receptors were obtained from a human donor with low-grade glioma or glioblastoma, undergoing nonglioma brain surgery, or in good health (not recorded which).

As for this clonotype: The CDR3 ends on some other residue instead of the conserved phenylalanine or tryptophan, so this is likely a read error. This chain connects TRBV10-1 to TRBJ2-7; D possibly corresponds to TRBD2 (6 bases). In germline, CDR1 is WNHNN, CDR2 SYGVQD (reference sequence). The CDR3 covers 12 residues. Trimming took 8 bases from V and 8 from J, leaving 16 bases between them. The DNA of the CDR3 is TGCGCCAGCGGGCTAGCGTTAGGCAAGCAGTACCTC. It is translated as CASGLALGKQYL.

The chain is built from TRBV7-3 and TRBJ1-2; no clear D gene. Germline CDR1 and CDR2: SGHTA and FQGTGA. V shed 5 bases and J shed 2 bases, with 12 bases lying between them. CDR3 size: 14 residues. The CDR3 here is CASSPGRQNYGYTF. The CDR3 nucleotides read TGTGCCAGCAGCCCTGGCAGACAAAACTATGGCTACACCTTC.

As regards this clonotype: One base away lies a much larger clone, so this may be a sequencing read error. J is TRBJ2-6 and V is TRBV7-9; D unclear. CDR3 size: 14 residues. Trimming took off 8 bases at V and 1 base at J, with 9 bases between the two ends. Germline CDR1 SEHNR, CDR2 FQNEAQ (reference sequence). CDR3 amino acids: CASLRGSGANVLTF. CDR3 sequence (DNA): TGTGCCAGCCTCCGCGGTTCTGGGGCCAACGTCCTGACTTTC.

There are many counts of this clonotype. This chain uses TRBV28 with TRBJ1-5; D gene unclear. Trimming stripped 5 bases from V and 1 base from J, with 9 bases between. CDR1 is MDHEN and CDR2 is SYDVKM in the germline V gene. CDR3 length: 14 amino acids. DNA of the CDR3: TGTGCCAGCAGTCGACACGTAAGCAATCAGCCCCAGCATTTT. This translates into CASSRHVSNQPQHF. The complete variable domain, with remaining parts taken from reference TRBV28 and TRBJ1-5, reads DVKVTQSSRYLVKRTGEKVFLECVQDMDHENMFWYRQDPGLGLRLIYFSYDVKMKEKGDIPEGYSVSREKKERFSLILESASTNQTSMYLCASSRHVSNQPQHFGDGTRLSIL.

This clonotype came up many times. The chain couples TRBV20-1 to TRBJ2-5; possible D gene TRBD1, 5 bases. V lost 1 base and J lost 3, with 9 bases in between. The CDR3 is made up of 13 amino acids. Germline V gene sequence: CDR1 DFQATT, CDR2 SNEGSKA (reference sequence). The CDR3 here is CSARGQGEETQYF. The CDR3 DNA sequence: TGCAGTGCTAGAGGTCAGGGTGAAGAGACCCAGTACTTC.

A note on this clonotype: Since a much larger clone is just one base distant, this may be a read error. The genes are TRBV5-1 and TRBJ2-1; D might be TRBD1 or TRBD2, each matching 5 bases. The CDR3 is 15 amino acids. Germline V gene lookup returns CDR1 SGHRS and CDR2 YFSETQ. CDR3 DNA: TGCGCCAGCAGCCCCGGGACCGCGGAGGACAATAAGCAGTTCTTC. Its translation is CASSPGTAEDNKQFF. Filled out from reference TRBV5-1 and TRBJ2-1, the complete variable domain reads KAGVTQTPRYLIKTRGQQVTLSCSPISGHRSVSWYQQTPGQGLQFLFEYFSETQRNKGNFPGRFSGRQFSNSRSEMNVSTLELGDSALYLCASSPGTAEDNKQFFGPGTRLTVL.

Turning to this clonotype: Germline and junction disagree at one end, which may indicate a read error. The rearrangement joins TRBV28 to TRBJ1-5; D unclear. This CDR3 spans 16 amino acids. Germline-derived CDR1 and CDR2 are MDHEN and SYDVKM. The DNA of the CDR3 is TGTGCCAGCAGTCCGATAGGCCGGGGTTGGGAGCAGCACCAGCATTTT. It yields the protein CASSPIGRGWEQHQHF. The full variable domain, with the rest looked up from reference TRBV28 and TRBJ1-5, is DVKVTQSSRYLVKRTGEKVFLECVQDMDHENMFWYRQDPGLGLRLIYFSYDVKMKEKGDIPEGYSVSREKKERFSLILESASTNQTSMYLCASSPIGRGWEQHQHFGDGTRLSIL.

The chain combines TRBV20-1 with TRBJ2-3, with D unresolved. The CDR3 spans 10 residues. Per the germline V gene, CDR1 is DFQATT and CDR2 is SNEGSKA (reference sequence). V gave up 8 bases and J gave up 0 bases, with 3 bases separating them. The CDR3 region has the DNA TGCAGTTCGAGCACAGATACGCAGTATTTT. As protein: CSSSTDTQYF.

About this clonotype itself: This could be a read error, since a much larger clone is one nucleotide away. The chain couples TRBV19 to TRBJ2-7, with 7 bases that match TRBD2. The V gene's germline CDR1 is LNHDA and CDR2 SQIVND (reference sequence). This CDR3 has 13 amino acids. Here the CDR3 DNA reads TGTGCCAGTAAAGGGCTAGCGGACTACGGGCAGTACTTC. This encodes CASKGLADYGQYF. The complete variable domain, with remaining parts taken from reference TRBV19 and TRBJ2-7, reads DGGITQSPKYLFRKEGQNVTLSCEQNLNHDAMYWYRQDPGQGLRLIYYSQIVNDFQKGDIAEGYSVSREKKESFPLTVTSAQKNPTAFYLCASKGLADYGQYFGPGTRLTVT.

This clonotype was seen a single time. A read error may produce the germline difference seen at one junction end. J is TRBJ2-7 and V is TRBV6-1, with D possibly called TRBD1 or TRBD2 (5 bases each). This CDR3 has 15 residues. CDR1 is MNHNS, CDR2 SASEGT, per germline. The CDR3 spells CVISRGASVSYEQCF. DNA of the CDR3: TGTGTCATCTCCAGAGGGGCATCCGTCTCCTACGAGCAGTGCTTC.

The chain links TRBV11-2 to TRBJ2-5; D not resolved. Trimming shortened V by 5 bases and J by 4 bases, and 17 bases separated the two germline ends. The CDR3 sequence is 15 residues long. From germline, CDR1 is SGHAT and CDR2 FQNNGV. The CDR3 nucleotides are TGTGCCAGCAGCATCCTCGACGGACGCACAGAGACCCAGTACTTC. This gives the protein CASSILDGRTETQYF.

The chain couples TRBV18 to TRBJ2-3; D remains unclear. CDR3 length: 14 residues. Germline V gives CDR1 KGHSH, CDR2 LQKENI. V was clipped by 3 bases and J by 0 bases, with 7 bases between them. The CDR3 coding sequence is TGTGCCAGCTCACCTGGGTCTAGCACAGATACGCAGTATTTT. Translation gives CASSPGSSTDTQYF.

This clonotype showed up many times. The chain carries TRBV28 and TRBJ2-5, with D tentatively TRBD1 or TRBD2 (5 bases each). The CDR3 extends over 18 amino acids. In germline, CDR1 is MDHEN, CDR2 SYDVKM. V was clipped by 2 bases and J by 2 bases, with 21 bases between them. The chain's CDR3 is CASSLRMGWGKTQETQYF. The CDR3 DNA reads TGTGCCAGCAGTTTAAGGATGGGGTGGGGGAAAACACAAGAGACCCAGTACTTC.

Details on this clonotype: This is likely a read error, given that the CDR3 carries no conserved phenylalanine or tryptophan at its end. This sequence joins TRBV6-5 and TRBJ1-2; TRBD1 matches at 8 bases. After removal of 7 bases from V and 4 bases from J, the junction contained 11 bases not matched to a gene. From germline, CDR1 is MNHEY and CDR2 SVGAGI. The CDR3 runs 15 residues. As DNA, the CDR3 is TGTGCCAGCAACTACCGTACAGGGGGAGGCTATGGCTACACCTCC. Translating gives CASNYRTGGGYGYTS.

The gene calls are TRBV28 and TRBJ2-7, with TRBD1 identical over 8 bases. CDR1 and CDR2 (germline): MDHEN, SYDVKM. V was clipped by 3 bases and J by 4 bases; unmatched bases: 11. CDR3 length: 16 amino acids. As DNA, the CDR3 is TGTGCCAGCAGTTTGGTTCAAGGACAGGGTCGGTACGAGCAGTACTTC. Translated: CASSLVQGQGRYEQYF.

The chain links TRBV19 to TRBJ2-2; D possibly matches TRBD1 or TRBD2 (5 bases each). The CDR3 consists of 14 residues. The V gene lost 5 bases and the J gene lost 14 bases, with 21 bases spanning the gap. Germline V gene data show CDR1 as LNHDA and CDR2 as SQIVND (reference sequence). CDR3 region: CASSGDGYTGQLFF. Written as DNA, the CDR3 is TGTGCCAGTAGTGGGGACGGATACACCGGGCAACTGTTTTTT. Full variable domain (outside the CDR3, taken from reference TRBV19 and TRBJ2-2): DGGITQSPKYLFRKEGQNVTLSCEQNLNHDAMYWYRQDPGQGLRLIYYSQIVNDFQKGDIAEGYSVSREKKESFPLTVTSAQKNPTAFYLCASSGDGYTGQLFFGEGSRLTVL.

A remark on this clonotype: It may be a read error: a sequence one base away is much more abundant. The chain links TRBV12-3 or TRBV12-4 to TRBJ1-3; the D is unclear. This CDR3 has 13 amino acids. The germline V and J ends were trimmed by 7 bases and 2 bases, with 9 bases remaining between them. The CDR3 loop reads CASIGLPGNTIYF. In nucleotides, the CDR3 is TGTGCCAGCATAGGACTTCCTGGAAACACCATATATTTT.

This clonotype was counted at least ten times. The rearrangement joins TRBV28 to TRBJ2-5; D might be TRBD2 (6 bases). Germline V gene data show CDR1 as MDHEN and CDR2 as SYDVKM. The CDR3 loop spans 15 amino acids. Trimming removed 4 bases at V and 2 bases at J, with 14 bases between. CDR3 in DNA: TGTGCCAGCAGTTCCCGGGACTTATTACAAGAGACCCAGTACTTC. It translates to CASSSRDLLQETQYF. The full variable domain, in which reference TRBV28 and TRBJ2-5 provide the parts outside the CDR3, is DVKVTQSSRYLVKRTGEKVFLECVQDMDHENMFWYRQDPGLGLRLIYFSYDVKMKEKGDIPEGYSVSREKKERFSLILESASTNQTSMYLCASSSRDLLQETQYFGPGTRLLVL.

Only one count was recorded for this clonotype. The CDR3 carries no conserved terminal phenylalanine or tryptophan, so it likely arises from a read error. The DNA is omitted, as the CDR3 cannot be located on it reliably, and the CDR3 follows TCRdb's listing. The chain has TRBV20-1 and TRBJ2-1; TRBD1 is the table's D call and was not checked against the DNA. The CDR3 contains 12 residues when both ends are counted. Germline assignment: CDR1 DFQATT and CDR2 SNEGSKA (reference sequence). CDR3 protein: CSAKTGPNERFV.

With regard to this clonotype: It may be a read error: a sequence one base away is much more abundant. No conserved phenylalanine or tryptophan ends this CDR3, so it is likely a read error. This chain joins TRBV19 and TRBJ2-6, with 8 bases that match TRBD1. This CDR3 has 14 amino acids. Germline CDR1 is LNHDA and CDR2 is SQIVND (reference sequence). The V gene end was trimmed by 9 bases and the J gene end by 2 bases; junction bases not matched to a gene: 3. CDR3 in amino acids: CASRTGTGANVLTL. As DNA, the CDR3 is TGTGCCAGCCGGACAGGGACTGGGGCCAACGTCCTGACTCTC.

The table lists this clonotype with many counts. This chain uses TRBV2 with TRBJ2-6; D is perhaps TRBD1 (6 bases). This CDR3 has 16 residues. Germline V lookup: CDR1 SNHLY, CDR2 FYNNEI. The V gene lost 6 bases and the J gene lost 1 base, with 13 bases spanning the gap. CDR3 in amino acids: CASRGTTGSGANVLTF. DNA for the CDR3: TGTGCCAGCAGGGGGACAACAGGGTCTGGGGCCAACGTCCTGACTTTC.

Only one count was recorded for this clonotype. One base away lies a much larger clone, so this may be a sequencing read error. The gene calls are TRBV5-1 and TRBJ2-3, with TRBD1 identical over 10 bases. Unmatched junction bases numbered 7, after V lost 4 bases and J lost 2 bases. Germline V lookup: CDR1 SGHRS, CDR2 YFSETQ. The CDR3 totals 16 residues. The CDR3 DNA reads as TGCGCCAGCAGCCTCGTGACAGGGGGCCACACAGATACGCAGTATTTT. Translation: CASSLVTGGHTDTQYF.

At least ten counts were recorded for this clonotype. The J gene is TRBJ2-3, the V gene TRBV2; 8 bases agree with TRBD1. CDR3 length equals 15 residues. Germline-derived CDR1 and CDR2 are SNHLY and FYNNEI. The V gene end was trimmed by 3 bases and the J gene end by 4 bases; junction bases not matched to a gene: 6. This chain's CDR3 is CASSDRRQGPDTQYF. The CDR3, as DNA: TGTGCCAGCAGTGATAGAAGACAGGGGCCAGATACGCAGTATTTT.

This chain links TRBV29-1 with TRBJ2-5, with TRBD1 identical over 8 bases. The CDR3 is 13 residues long. Germline CDR1 reads SQVTM; CDR2 reads ANQGSEA. The V segment lost 7 bases and the J segment 5 bases; nucleotides outside the gene matches: 9. The CDR3 nucleotides are TGCAGCGGGAAGGACAGGGTAAAGGAGACCCAGTACTTC. Amino acids: CSGKDRVKETQYF.

The table lists this clonotype with many counts. V usage is TRBV12-3 or TRBV12-4 and J usage is TRBJ2-1; D ambiguous. There are 13 residues in the CDR3. V was clipped by 6 bases and J by 4 bases, with 10 bases between them. The CDR3 nucleotides are TGTGCCAGCAGCGCCCCTCCATACAATGAGCAGTTCTTC. This encodes CASSAPPYNEQFF.

At least ten counts were recorded for this clonotype. The rearrangement joins TRBV7-8 to TRBJ2-2; TRBD2 matches 8 bases. The length of the CDR3 is 16 residues. Germline V lookup: CDR1 SGHVS, CDR2 FQNEAQ. V lost 2 bases to trimming and J lost 2 bases; unmatched junction nucleotides: 4. The CDR3 sequence: CASSLRLAGNTGELFF. The DNA for the CDR3 is TGTGCCAGCAGCTTACGCTTAGCGGGAAACACCGGGGAGCTGTTTTTT. The whole variable domain, remainder taken from reference TRBV7-8 and TRBJ2-2, is GAGVSQSPRYKVAKRGQDVALRCDPISGHVSLFWYQQALGQGPEFLTYFQNEAQLDKSGLPSDRFFAERPEGSVSTLKIQRTQQEDSAVYLCASSLRLAGNTGELFFGEGSRLTVL.